The entry that follows covers one T cell receptor beta chain sequence. This sample is part of a study of blood T cell repertoires in COVID-19. Data came from immunoSEQ multiplex PCR; TCRdb stores just in-frame clones and leaves some out. This sample has around 130,000 clones; about four fifths occur once, and the top ten carry about 9.9%. This TCR derives from a man between 35 and 55 years old with active or convalescent COVID-19. Material: peripheral blood.

CDR3 in amino acids: CASRSDSTYGYTF. The CDR3 DNA reads TGTGCCAGCAGGTCGGACTCTACCTATGGCTACACCTTC. The V call is TRBV7-9, the J call TRBJ1-2; D call uncertain. Trimming pared 6 bases from V and 4 bases from J, leaving 12 bases between. This CDR3 is 13 amino acids long. Germline loops: CDR1 SEHNR, CDR2 FQNEAQ (reference sequence). Full variable domain (rest looked up from reference TRBV7-9 and TRBJ1-2): DTGVSQNPRHKITKRGQNVTFRCDPISEHNRLYWYRQTLGQGPEFLTYFQNEAQLEKSRLLSDRFSAERPKGSFSTLEIQRTEQGDSAMYLCASRSDSTYGYTFGSGTRLTVV.